The entry below describes one T cell receptor (beta chain). This clonotype showed up many times. Its antigen specificity is not known. No base quality values were provided; no much bigger clone lies one nucleotide off. The CDR3 starts with the cysteine, ends with the phenylalanine, and has 19 residues. The entry retains the CDR3 DNA only, 57 bases that are in frame from base 1. In the germline V gene (reference sequence), CDR1 corresponds to LNHNV and CDR2 to YYDKDF. V gives up 5 bases and J gives up 2 bases, and the segment between their germline ends measures 26 bases. This sample was included in a study of T-cell reconstitution after alpha-beta-depleted transplantation in children (dated by TCRdb to the mid-2010s). As for the study more broadly: Using TCR repertoire profiling, the study quantitatively followed how T-cell immune reconstitution unfolded in children after TCRalphabeta/CD19-depleted allogeneic hematopoietic cell transplantation.

Library preparation employed PCR. TCRdb records Illumina HiSeq 2500 as the sequencer. Molecular barcoding was employed in the preparation of TCR libraries, with unique molecular identifiers being used to normalize TCRbeta repertoire quantification. TCRdb redid the processing of the public reads, applying fastp at Q25 and MiXCR, and retained in-frame beta chains. Identical CDR3 protein sequences are pooled into one entry, listed with their most common genes and DNA. For this sample the table gives tens of thousands of distinct CDR3 sequences, of which around 7.9% were detected only once. The ten biggest clones cover around 2.6% of the sample.

The sequence is built from TRBV15 and TRBJ2-3, with no D gene named confidently. Sequences were derived from PBMCs from the stem cell graft donor, sampled from the stem cell graft. This clonotype originated in a human donor who donated a stem cell graft to a child with acute lymphoblastic leukemia. The nucleotide sequence reads TGTGCCACCAGCTTGAGTAGGTGGTCCGGCGGAAGACTCACAGATACGCAGTATTTT. Its protein is CATSLSRWSGGRLTDTQYF.